These T cell receptor beta chains were read from a single sample in a study of CD8+ T cells in alopecia areata. The method was immunoSEQ multiplex PCR; TCRdb's version includes in-frame clones alone and lacks a portion of them. Counted here are over 250,000 clones, around 64% occurring once; the ten biggest clones make up more than 0.85%. Specimen: CD4+ T cells sorted from blood, collected around week 54, from a patient treated with tofacitinib. The receptor source for this set is a human donor with alopecia areata. Both conserved end residues are part of each CDR3. Fields, in order: V gene, J gene, clone size, D gene, CDR3 DNA, CDR3 protein. A D gene is named only where the DNA matches it firmly. Clone size is given for some rows only: seen once, a few or many times, or a class if the clone is expanded.

TRBV7-2	TRBJ1-1	few	TRBD1	TGTGCCAGCAGCTCCAGGGGACAGGGGAACACTGAAGCTTTCTTT	CASSSRGQGNTEAFF
TRBV25-1	TRBJ1-4	once	NA	TGTGCCAGCAGGGACTCGAGGAGGGGGATGGGAGAAAAACTGTTTTTT	CASRDSRRGMGEKLFF
TRBV30	TRBJ2-7	NA	NA	TGTGCCTGGAGTGTAGCCTACGAGCAGTACTTC	CAWSVAYEQYF
TRBV30	TRBJ2-3	NA	NA	TGTGCCTGGATCCCCGTCAGCACAGATACGCAGTATTTT	CAWIPVSTDTQYF
TRBV5-4	TRBJ2-3	NA	NA	TGTGCCAGCAGCCCGGGGACGGTAAGAAGCACAGATACGCAGTATTTT	CASSPGTVRSTDTQYF
TRBV29-1	TRBJ2-1	NA	NA	TGCAGCGCCTATCAGGGTCTTTACAATGAGCAGTTCTTC	CSAYQGLYNEQFF
TRBV30	TRBJ2-4	NA	TRBD2	TGTGCCTGGAGTCCGGGACTACAAAACATTCAGTACTTC	CAWSPGLQNIQYF
TRBV7-2	TRBJ1-2	NA	NA	TGTGCCAGCAGCTTGGTGTCAGACAACTATGGCTACACCTTC	CASSLVSDNYGYTF
TRBV6-5	TRBJ2-1	NA	TRBD1	TGTGCCAGCAGTTACTTGGGACAGGGGGCATTTGGGCAGTTCTTC	CASSYLGQGAFGQFF
TRBV27	TRBJ2-5	NA	NA	TGTGCCAGCAGTTTTGGCTCGGCCCAAGAGACCCAGTACTTC	CASSFGSAQETQYF
TRBV30	TRBJ2-7	NA	NA	TGTGCCTGGAGGGGACCAGACTACGAGCAGTACTTC	CAWRGPDYEQYF
TRBV5-1	TRBJ2-1	NA	NA	TGCGCCAGCAGCTTGGACAGGGTAGGCAATGAGCAGTTCTTC	CASSLDRVGNEQFF
TRBV29-1	TRBJ2-7	few	TRBD1	TGCAGCGTTGAGGCAGGGGGCCTGGGCTACGAGCAGTACTTC	CSVEAGGLGYEQYF
TRBV20-1	TRBJ1-1	NA	NA	TGCAGTGCTAGATTTCGACGGGAAGCTTTCTTT	CSARFRREAFF
TRBV27	TRBJ2-7	once	TRBD1	TGTGCCAGCAGTCCAGTGACCGGGACAGGATTATCCTACGAGCAGTACTTC	CASSPVTGTGLSYEQYF
TRBV30	TRBJ1-5	few	TRBD1	TGTGCCTGGAGTGGTGGACAGGAGCCATACGGCAATCAGCCCCAGCATTTT	CAWSGGQEPYGNQPQHF
TRBV15	TRBJ1-5	NA	NA	TGTGCCACCAGCACGCAGGGAGGCAATCAGCCCCAGCATTTT	CATSTQGGNQPQHF
TRBV29-1	TRBJ1-6	NA	NA	TGCAGCGCAGCCGGGTCCTATAATTCACCCCTCCACTTT	CSAAGSYNSPLHF
TRBV15	TRBJ1-1	NA	NA	TGTGCCACCAGCAGAGGGGCAACGGACACTGAAGCTTTCTTT	CATSRGATDTEAFF
TRBV29-1	TRBJ2-5	NA	TRBD2	TGCAGCGGGCAGCGGGGGATGCAAGAGACCCAGTACTTC	CSGQRGMQETQYF
TRBV14	TRBJ1-6	once	NA	TGTGCCAGCAGCCAAGTCAGGGGTGGTTCACCCCTCCACTTT	CASSQVRGGSPLHF
TRBV30	TRBJ2-5	NA	NA	TGTGCCTGGAGTTGGGCCCGAGGGGAGACCCAGTACTTC	CAWSWARGETQYF
TRBV29-1	TRBJ2-1	NA	NA	TGCAGCGCGATGAATAATGAGCAGTTCTTC	CSAMNNEQFF
TRBV27	TRBJ1-1	NA	NA	TGTGCCAGCAAGGAGTGTGAAGCTTTCTTT	CASKECEAFF
TRBV7-9	TRBJ1-4	NA	NA	TGTGCCAGCAGCTTAGAGCTGGCGGTTAATGAAAAACTGTTTTTT	CASSLELAVNEKLFF
TRBV27	TRBJ2-3	NA	TRBD1	TGTGCCAGCAGTTCGAGGACAGGGTCGGATACGCAGTATTTT	CASSSRTGSDTQYF